This record concerns one TCR beta chain sequence. What antigen it recognizes has not been identified. Base qualities were left out, and no much larger clone turns up one base away. The cohort was made up of around 720 healthy bone marrow donors. At the time of sampling, all cohort members were nominally healthy, though unrecorded immune exposures were likely present. The donor was CMV seronegative and was included in the group of over 300 seronegative cohort members. A peripheral blood sample was collected from each donor, and TCR beta sequencing was performed on peripheral blood mononuclear cells. The Qiagen DNeasy Blood Extraction Kit was used to extract genomic DNA from the blood cell samples. The sample comes from a study of cytomegalovirus exposure and HLA in healthy donors (dated by TCRdb to about 2017). Some background on the complete study: In an earlier analysis of 550 to 750 of the donors, 276 Gb of sequence data and 90 million to 120 million unique TCR beta sequences from about 180 million T cells were reported. Across 398 genotyped donors of the cohort, an average of about 240,000 unique TCR beta nucleotide sequences per donor were sequenced, and 15% to 20% of those sequences were non-productive. Of the 300 to 450 genotyped donors, about 84% fell in the genetic ancestry cluster associated with self-reported Caucasian donors. In a later analysis, previously published TCR beta repertoires from several hundred donors were re-analyzed and high-resolution HLA genotyping was added so that TCR occurrence patterns could be studied. Roughly 5 DR-DQ haplotypes were handled as single units for association and clustering, since linkage in the cohort was strong. Every discovery cohort repertoire had been produced on one sequencing platform. Approximately 300 gigabases of sequencing data and around 90 million unique TCR sequences made up an early release that covered roughly 670 HLA-typed donors. Donor age, sex, ethnicity and CMV serostatus were compiled alongside the repertoire data. The study aimed to test whether cataloging public T cell receptors could reveal signatures of past pathogen exposure. In a later genetic analysis, genome-wide SNP genotypes for about 55% of the 666 donors were used, and that subset was treated as a discovery cohort. HLA typing included class I and class II loci at four-digit resolution. In addition to the first cohort of hundreds of subjects, a separate validation cohort of approximately 110 different subjects was used. To decide whether each TCR beta V gene segment behaved as functional or pseudogenic, an earlier analysis of over 500 of the donors relied on high-throughput TCR beta sequencing. The number of donors typed differed by locus, with roughly 629-640 for A, B, C, DRB1 and DQB1, more than 500 for DQA1, about 610 for DPA1, and some 470 for DPB1. To predict cytomegalovirus infection status, the study brought together high-throughput TCR immunosequencing, statistical association of individual TCRs with disease status, and machine learning. The study profiled the T cell repertoires of some 610 subjects by immunosequencing and related them to cytomegalovirus serostatus. The later analysis used no new phenotypic data to find candidate immune exposures, relying instead on TCR beta sequences and their occurrence across donors. Points the paper makes about the study in general: Strong co-occurrence of HLA alleles, especially DR and DQ, made assigning TCR associations to individual alleles difficult. In the study, some 160 TCR beta chains were listed as associated with cytomegalovirus. Because counts were too low, seventeen rarely observed V segments, including chromosome 9 orphons, were excluded from the earlier analysis of a few hundred of the donors. Across donors, most TCR sequences were observed very rarely, whereas some public TCRs were present in many individuals. In vitro tests confirmed that a few of the cytomegalovirus-associated TCR beta chains recognize cytomegalovirus antigens. The authors suggested that the approach could potentially be generalized to other disease states and immunological phenotypes. A later analysis reported that several top co-occurrence clusters appeared linked to parvovirus B19, influenza, CMV and Epstein-Barr virus. A later genetic analysis reported fewer N-insertions in productive TCRs among donors in an Asian-associated ancestry cluster than the roughly 690-donor mean. The classifier was reported to diagnose cytomegalovirus status with high specificity and sensitivity in both the original cohort and the validation cohort. At a false discovery rate of 0.05, a later analysis linked some 18,000 TCR beta sequences to specific HLA alleles. Most CMV-associated TCR beta chains appeared to be HLA-restricted in a later analysis, and the HLA associations seemed to be driven largely by CMV exposure. Presence/absence analyses assumed roughly uniform sequencing depth across donors, an assumption that may not hold. Because some donors lacked HLA typing at each locus, the association tests relied only on the typed subset. For the cohort, immune exposure information was limited to CMV serostatus. In a later genetic analysis, a missense DCLRE1C variant was associated with V-gene and J-gene trimming of TCR beta chains, and the association was replicated in an independent cohort. This cohort had only TCR beta chains sequenced, and the lack of alpha or paired-chain data limited which features could be detected. Linkage disequilibrium might explain the correlated functional status among segregating V segments, but an unknown experimental factor could not be ruled out. According to a later analysis, TCR association rates differed among HLA loci, with DRB1 alleles showing the most associated TCRs and HLA-C alleles showing the fewest. In a later analysis, HLA-associated TCR beta chains showed more clonal expansion and lower generation probabilities than non-associated chains that were equally common. A further reported finding was that TCR beta sequences accurately predicted the HLA-A and HLA-B alleles for most subjects in the first cohort. A group of highly shared sequence variants was considered likely to be a technical artifact of the sequencing pipeline. In an earlier analysis of several hundred of the donors, most TCR beta V segments were observed in productive rearrangements about 90% or about 30% of the time, broadly matching IMGT annotations. Some IMGT-functional V segments, including TRBV6-2 and TRBV6-3, could not be distinguished by the 87-base-pair reads and were therefore excluded.

Receptor libraries were prepared by the immunoSEQ multiplex PCR assay. A mixture of 60 forward primers for TCR Vbeta segments and 13 reverse primers for TCR Jbeta segments was used in the multiplex PCR. Amplification of the CDR3 region of rearranged TCR beta genes was performed with a multiplex PCR assay on genomic DNA. Amplified TCR beta libraries were sequenced as 87-base-pair reads on the Illumina HiSeq System. As for the original processing: Across the 670 or so repertoires, a later analysis counted roughly 77 million unique TCR beta chains, 9.5 million to 13 million of which were shared by at least two donors. Raw reads were error-corrected and collapsed into unique sequences with a nearest-neighbor algorithm that merged closely related sequences to remove PCR and sequencing errors. CDR3 sequences were aligned to IMGT reference sequences to assign V, D and J gene segments. For a sequence to be retained, at least a six-nucleotide match to both a V gene segment and a J gene segment was required. Rearrangements were called productive when the CDR3 lacked stop codons and stayed in frame with V and J; all others were non-productive. CDR3 was defined according to IMGT convention as the region running from the second conserved V-encoded cysteine to the conserved J-encoded phenylalanine. In an earlier analysis of around 640 of the donors, sequences lacking an unambiguous match to a single V gene segment were excluded. An earlier analysis of 587 of the donors called V segments functional above 56.7% productive rearrangements and segregating when the between-donor standard deviation exceeded 5%. To diagnose cytomegalovirus status from the catalog of TCR beta chain sequences, a statistical classification framework was built. A later analysis assigned V and J genes by comparing TCR nucleotide sequences with IMGT/GENE-DB human TR gene sequences. The TCRdist pipeline was used in a later analysis to assign CDR3 sequences and most-parsimonious VDJ recombination scenarios. In a later analysis, each TCR beta chain was defined by its CDR3 amino acid sequence together with its V-gene family, and reads without a unique V-gene family were excluded. A later analysis removed 500 to 600 highly shared, low-generation-probability nucleotide sequences to deal with suspected cross-contamination and a sequencing artifact. In a later analysis, a clonal expansion index was calculated for each public chain from normalized within-repertoire ranks of inferred template counts. In a later analysis, generation probabilities were computed using a VDJ recombination model fitted to out-of-frame rearrangements, and the results were checked against IGoR. In a later analysis, hypergeometric tests were used to score TCR-TCR, TCR-HLA and TCR-CMV co-occurrence, with a repertoire-size bias correction applied to TCR pairs. A later analysis estimated false discovery rates by permuting HLA or CMV assignments 20 times. In a later analysis, co-occurring TCRs were grouped with DBSCAN, and TCRdist sequence similarity was added when clustering was performed within HLA-allele-positive subsets. Repertoires with fewer than 30,000 or more than 120,000 public chains were left out of co-occurrence clustering, as were about 5 repertoires with anomalous nucleotide sharing. The clones in this table, taken by TCRdb from immuneACCESS, are in-frame only. Not every clone is retained; where verified, under half of the shortfall comes from an unresolved V gene, and the cause of the rest is unknown. D and trimming were read from the DNA, whereas the V and J calls and clone size are those reported in that table. Present in this sample are under 200,000 clones, around 80% of which were seen just once. The leading ten clones occupy 5% to 7% of the sample.

From the cysteine up to the phenylalanine, the CDR3 has a length of 14 residues. The retained sequence is limited to the CDR3, 42 bases, with the frame set at the first base. V is trimmed back by 2 bases and J by 5 bases, and the junction contains 3 bases that no gene match accounts for. The germline V gene gives CDR1 as KGHSH and CDR2 as LQKENI. The V and J genes are TRBV18 and TRBJ1-5, and TRBD1 aligns with 7 junction nucleotides. The sequenced sample consisted of PBMCs. The receptor was derived from a man aged 35 to 55 in good health and CMV-seronegative. The CDR3 reads CASSPSDRDQPQHF. The bases are TGTGCCAGCTCACCATCAGACAGGGATCAGCCCCAGCATTTT.